The 25 T cell receptor beta chains reported below all come from one sample, sequenced in a study of blood T cell repertoires in COVID-19. TCRdb keeps only in-frame clones here, not all; method: immunoSEQ multiplex PCR. The sample contains 310,000 or so clones, about 84% of which appear only once. The sample comprised peripheral blood. The receptors stem from a woman aged 45-60 years with acute or convalescent COVID-19.

This chain links TRBV16 with TRBJ2-2; 7 bases agree with TRBD2. Looked up from germline, CDR1 is KGHSY and CDR2 is FQNENV. Trimming at V came to 0 bases and at J to 7 bases, leaving 5 bases not matched to a gene. The CDR3 runs to 15 residues. CDR3 in DNA: TGTGCCAGCAGCCAATCGGCGACTAGCAACGGGGAGCTGTTTTTT. Its protein is CASSQSATSNGELFF.

In this sample, this clone turned up once. The chain has TRBV7-9 and TRBJ1-4, with 10 bases aligning to TRBD1. The CDR3 is made up of 15 amino acids. Germline assignment: CDR1 SEHNR and CDR2 FQNEAQ (reference sequence). The V and J ends lost 5 bases and 5 bases, in that order; junction bases with no gene match: 5. CDR3 sequence: CASSPRGQGNEKLFF. CDR3 in DNA: TGTGCCAGCAGCCCGAGGGGACAGGGGAATGAAAAACTGTTTTTT. The entire variable domain, with the rest obtained from reference TRBV7-9 and TRBJ1-4, is as follows: DTGVSQNPRHKITKRGQNVTFRCDPISEHNRLYWYRQTLGQGPEFLTYFQNEAQLEKSRLLSDRFSAERPKGSFSTLEIQRTEQGDSAMYLCASSPRGQGNEKLFFGSGTQLSVL.

The chain combines TRBV7-8 with TRBJ2-7; 14 nucleotides match TRBD2. In germline, CDR1 is SGHVS, CDR2 FQNEAQ. J lost 5 bases, V lost 6 bases, and 6 bases had no gene match. CDR3 size: 15 residues. The CDR3 DNA reads TGTGCCAGCAGGGGACTAGCGGGAGCATCTCACGAGCAGTACTTC. This codes for CASRGLAGASHEQYF.

This rearrangement joins TRBV15 to TRBJ2-5; 8 bases align to TRBD1. This CDR3 comprises 17 residues. V dropped 0 bases and J dropped 5; count of bases not matched to a gene: 11. CDR1 is LNHNV, CDR2 YYDKDF, per germline (reference sequence). The CDR3 reads CATSRDRVRQGRETQYF. CDR3 coding DNA: TGTGCCACCAGCAGAGATCGGGTACGACAGGGGAGGGAGACCCAGTACTTC.

J is TRBJ2-7 and V is TRBV2; weak D call: TRBD2 (5 bases). The CDR3 has 11 amino acids. Trimming removed 8 bases at V and 12 bases at J, with 17 bases between. The germline CDR1 and CDR2 sequences are SNHLY and FYNNEI. The DNA for the CDR3 is TGTGCCAGCGTGTTGCGGGCCCAGGCGTACTTC. Protein: CASVLRAQAYF.

The V gene is TRBV9, the J gene TRBJ1-2; weak D call: TRBD1 (5 bases). This CDR3 has 14 amino acids. V lost 0 bases and J lost 4, with 10 bases in between. CDR1 is SGDLS, CDR2 YYNGEE, per germline. In DNA, the CDR3 is TGTGCCAGCAGCGTAGGGACACAAAGCTATGGCTACACCTTC. Protein product: CASSVGTQSYGYTF.

The gene calls are TRBV7-2 and TRBJ2-7; 7 nucleotides align to TRBD2. The V gene end was trimmed by 1 base and the J gene end by 2 bases; junction bases not matched to a gene: 2. The CDR3 runs 14 residues. In germline, CDR1 is SGHTA, CDR2 FQGNSA. The CDR3 sequence: CASSLGRGAYEQYF. DNA for the CDR3: TGTGCCAGCAGCTTAGGTCGGGGGGCCTACGAGCAGTACTTC.

This clone came up once. The chain joins TRBV9 to TRBJ2-3; TRBD2 might be the D (5 bases). The CDR3 sequence is 15 residues long. Germline CDR1 SGDLS, CDR2 YYNGEE. Trimming stripped 1 base from V and 1 base from J, with 10 bases between. The CDR3 nucleotides are TGTGCCAGCAGCGTACAGGTTAGCGGCACAGATACGCAGTATTTT. Translated: CASSVQVSGTDTQYF.

The gene calls are TRBV19 and TRBJ2-3; maybe TRBD2 (5 bases). The germline CDR1 and CDR2 sequences are LNHDA and SQIVND (reference sequence). The CDR3 has 13 residues. Trimming cost V 6 bases and J 2 bases, with 9 bases left between them. The CDR3 sequence is CASRTGSTDTQYF. The CDR3 DNA reads as TGTGCCAGTAGGACGGGATCCACAGATACGCAGTATTTT.

This chain joins TRBV5-1 and TRBJ2-3, with D possibly being TRBD1 (5 bases). This CDR3 region has 17 residues. CDR1 SGHRS and CDR2 YFSETQ come from the germline V gene. The V gene lost 4 bases and the J gene lost 2 bases, with 20 bases spanning the gap. CDR3 sequence (DNA): TGCGCCAGCAGCCTGGACCCGCCAGGGATATTCACAGATACGCAGTATTTT. It translates to CASSLDPPGIFTDTQYF.

This chain uses TRBV29-1 with TRBJ2-1; D possibly corresponds to TRBD2 (6 bases). Germline V gene data show CDR1 as SQVTM and CDR2 as ANQGSEA. Trimming removed 1 base at V and 0 bases at J, with 19 bases between. CDR3 length: 18 amino acids. In DNA form, the CDR3 reads TGCAGCGTTGAAGGGGGGGTTGGACTAATCCGCTCCTACAATGAGCAGTTCTTC. This sequence encodes CSVEGGVGLIRSYNEQFF.

This clone showed up just a few times. V usage is TRBV28 and J usage is TRBJ2-1; 8 bases match TRBD2. The CDR3 sequence is 16 residues long. CDR1 is MDHEN, CDR2 SYDVKM, per germline. V lost 6 bases to trimming and J lost 7 bases; unmatched junction nucleotides: 14. The CDR3 nucleotides read TGTGCCAGCAGACACCGTCGCGGGGGGATATTTAATGAGCAGTTCTTC. It yields the protein CASRHRRGGIFNEQFF.

The chain links TRBV5-1 to TRBJ1-5; the match to TRBD1 covers 7 bases. Germline values: CDR1 SGHRS, CDR2 YFSETQ. V trimming: 0 bases; J trimming: 9 bases; junction bases outside the gene matches: 6. This CDR3 region has 14 residues. DNA of the CDR3: TGCGCCAGCAGCTTGGGTGCAGGGGGGTTGCCCCAGCATTTT. It encodes CASSLGAGGLPQHF.

The genes are TRBV2 and TRBJ1-2; D ambiguous. Trimming took 3 bases from V and 8 from J, leaving 31 bases between them. This CDR3 is 19 amino acids long. CDR1 SNHLY and CDR2 FYNNEI come from the germline V gene. The CDR3 DNA follows: TGTGCCAGCAGTGATACTCACGGTTGGGAGCATCAAAGGCTGGAAGGCTACACCTTC. Residues: CASSDTHGWEHQRLEGYTF.

V and J are TRBV6-5 and TRBJ1-5; no reliable D call. Trimming took 4 bases from V and 0 from J, leaving 7 bases between them. CDR1 and CDR2 (germline): MNHEY, SVGAGI. CDR3 length: 14 residues. Written as DNA, the CDR3 is TGTGCCAGCAGTTCCTCATATAGCAATCAGCCCCAGCATTTT. Translating it yields CASSSSYSNQPQHF.

The chain joins TRBV12-3 or TRBV12-4 to TRBJ1-6, with D perhaps TRBD1 (5 bases). The CDR3 sequence is 13 residues long. With 6 bases removed from V and 6 bases from J, the gap between germline ends came to 9 bases. The CDR3 loop reads CASRTDFNSPLHF. The CDR3 DNA sequence: TGTGCCAGCAGGACAGATTTTAATTCACCCCTCCACTTT.

The J gene is TRBJ1-1, the V gene TRBV7-9, with TRBD1 matching 7 bases. The CDR3 loop spans 14 amino acids. CDR1 and CDR2 (germline): SEHNR, FQNEAQ (reference sequence). V gave up 3 bases and J gave up 3 bases; unmatched junction bases: 4. CDR3 sequence reads: CASSFQGEYTEAFF. CDR3 sequence (DNA): TGTGCCAGCAGCTTTCAGGGGGAGTACACTGAAGCTTTCTTT. Full variable domain (remainder filled in from reference TRBV7-9 and TRBJ1-1): DTGVSQNPRHKITKRGQNVTFRCDPISEHNRLYWYRQTLGQGPEFLTYFQNEAQLEKSRLLSDRFSAERPKGSFSTLEIQRTEQGDSAMYLCASSFQGEYTEAFFGQGTRLTVV.

The chain links TRBV28 to TRBJ1-4, with 7 nucleotides matching TRBD1. CDR3 length: 13 amino acids. CDR1 is MDHEN, CDR2 SYDVKM, per germline. V trimming: 10 bases; J trimming: 1 base; junction bases outside the gene matches: 3. The CDR3 region has the DNA TGTGCCACCCAGGGGGTAACTAATGAAAAACTGTTTTTT. It codes for CATQGVTNEKLFF.

This clone was seen a single time. The rearrangement joins TRBV19 to TRBJ1-6, with unresolved D. Germline V lookup: CDR1 LNHDA, CDR2 SQIVND (reference sequence). The germline V and J ends were trimmed by 7 bases and 11 bases, with 15 bases remaining between them. The CDR3 sequence is 13 residues long. The CDR3 DNA is TGTGCCAGTAAGGAGACGAACTCTACACCCCTCCACTTT. It encodes CASKETNSTPLHF.

CDR3 in amino acids: CASSQGSRGSTDTQYF. The CDR3 region has the DNA TGTGCCAGCAGCCAGGGATCGCGGGGTAGCACAGATACGCAGTATTTT. The chain couples TRBV9 to TRBJ2-3, with D possibly matching TRBD2 (6 bases). This CDR3 is 16 amino acids long. Germline assignment: CDR1 SGDLS and CDR2 YYNGEE. Trimming stripped 4 bases from V and 0 bases from J, with 15 bases between.

This clone has just a few counts. J is TRBJ1-1 and V is TRBV6-5, with D uncertain. Germline V gene data show CDR1 as MNHEY and CDR2 as SVGAGI. The V gene lost 5 bases and the J gene lost 5 bases, with 12 bases spanning the gap. The CDR3 length is 13 residues. This CDR3 reads CASSMVRMTEAFF. As DNA, the CDR3 is TGTGCCAGCAGTATGGTCAGGATGACTGAAGCTTTCTTT.

This clone was counted ten times or more. The genes are TRBV27 and TRBJ1-1; TRBD1 might be the D (5 bases). Germline V gives CDR1 MNHEY, CDR2 SMNVEV (reference sequence). CDR3 length: 15 amino acids. Trimming pared 3 bases from V and 5 bases from J, leaving 16 bases between. CDR3 in amino acids: CASSLLGGEGTEAFF. DNA of the CDR3: TGTGCCAGCAGTTTGTTGGGAGGGGAGGGAACTGAAGCTTTCTTT.

This chain joins TRBV2 and TRBJ1-5, with D possibly being TRBD1 (5 bases). V dropped 8 bases and J dropped 6 bases, with 14 bases sitting between them. The germline gives CDR1 SNHLY, CDR2 FYNNEI. The CDR3 is 13 residues long. For the CDR3, the DNA is TGTGCCAGCGGCGGCGGGGGAGGTCAGCCCCAGCATTTT. It specifies CASGGGGGQPQHF.

This clone was seen a single time. This chain connects TRBV28 to TRBJ1-5; a possible D gene is TRBD1 (6 bases). The germline CDR1 and CDR2 sequences are MDHEN and SYDVKM. The CDR3 length is 16 residues. V was pared by 6 bases and J by 3 bases, with 18 bases between. The CDR3 reads CASSPAGDTYNQPQHF. The CDR3 nucleotides read TGTGCCAGCAGCCCCGCAGGGGATACCTACAATCAGCCCCAGCATTTT.

The chain has TRBV3-1 (or the pseudogene TRBV3-2) and TRBJ2-5, with TRBD1 matching 7 bases. The germline V gene encodes CDR1 LGHDT and CDR2 YNNKEL (reference sequence). CDR3 length equals 15 residues. V trimming: 4 bases; J trimming: 1 base; junction bases outside the gene matches: 6. As DNA, the CDR3 is TGTGCCAGCAGCCTCCAGGGGGTGGGCCAAGAGACCCAGTACTTC. Its translation is CASSLQGVGQETQYF.